This TCR beta chain was obtained from a study of PD-1 blockade in classical Hodgkin lymphoma. Described time point: cycle 4 day 1 (C4D1), after less than seven weeks of nivolumab. Brentuximab vedotin exposure varied, and every patient relapsed after autologous stem cell transplantation. Magnetic depletion of unwanted cells isolated CD4+ T cells from thawed PBMCs. Study-level findings and limits: CD4+ TCR diversity, unlike CD8+, climbed significantly by C4D1. Factors driving the repertoire differences, possibly disease activity or prior therapy, remain undefined. Before treatment, TCR diversity in newly diagnosed patients was reportedly lower than in healthy donors. Complete responders matched newly diagnosed patients in baseline diversity.

The V gene end was trimmed by 1 base and the J gene end by 3 bases; junction bases not matched to a gene: 6. Germline V gives CDR1 SGHTA, CDR2 FQGNSA. The CDR3 contains 17 residues. Sequencing was performed with immunoSEQ multiplex PCR; in TCRdb, only in-frame clones are kept and a portion is missing. The sample carries some 19,000 clones, about three quarters recorded once. This clone came up once. Antigen: not known. This sequence originates from a human donor with classical Hodgkin lymphoma. The chain is built from TRBV7-2 and TRBJ2-3, with 11 positions matching TRBD2. The starting material was CD4+ T cells from blood, obtained before the fourth cycle of nivolumab. This CDR3 is CASSLVWLAGGTDTQYF. The CDR3 nucleotides are TGTGCCAGCAGCTTAGTTTGGCTAGCGGGAGGTACAGATACGCAGTATTTT. The variable domain in full, completed from reference TRBV7-2 and TRBJ2-3, reads GAGVSQSPSNKVTEKGKDVELRCDPISGHTALYWYRQSLGQGLEFLIYFQGNSAPDKSGLPSDRFSAERTGGSVSTLTIQRTQQEDSAVYLCASSLVWLAGGTDTQYFGPGTRLTVL.